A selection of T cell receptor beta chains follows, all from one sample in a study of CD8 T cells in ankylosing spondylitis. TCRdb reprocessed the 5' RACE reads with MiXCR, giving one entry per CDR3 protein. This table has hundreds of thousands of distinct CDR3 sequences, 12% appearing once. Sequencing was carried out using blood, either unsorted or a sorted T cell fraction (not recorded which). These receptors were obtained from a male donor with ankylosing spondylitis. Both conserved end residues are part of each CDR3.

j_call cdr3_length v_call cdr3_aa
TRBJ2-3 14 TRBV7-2 CASSFGTGIYTQYF
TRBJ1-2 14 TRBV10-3 CAITRTGANYGYTF
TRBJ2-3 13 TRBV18 CASSQSSTDTQYF
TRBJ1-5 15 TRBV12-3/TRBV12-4 CASSLGGDPNQPQHF
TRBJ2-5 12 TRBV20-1 CSAPKTQETQYF
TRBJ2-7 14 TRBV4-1 CASSPTPIPLEQYF
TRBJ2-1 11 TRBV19 CASSIPNEQFF
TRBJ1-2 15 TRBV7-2 CASSLAGIPNYGYTF
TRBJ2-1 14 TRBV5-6 CASSFLDRLNEQFF
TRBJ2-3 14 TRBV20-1 CSAWEATRTDTQYF
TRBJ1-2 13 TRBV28 CASSSGGQGRYTF
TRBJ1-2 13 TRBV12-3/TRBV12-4 CASSLDSLYGYTF
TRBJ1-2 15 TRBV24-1 CATSDRSRTGLGYTF
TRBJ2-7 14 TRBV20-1 CSAPMGGRTYEQYF
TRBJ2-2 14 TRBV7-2 CASRPDRAVGELFF
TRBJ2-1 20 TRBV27 CASSFRTHSMTGRGYNEQFF
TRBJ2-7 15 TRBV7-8 CASRRRAGPIYEQYF
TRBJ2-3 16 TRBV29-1 CSVEGVDRESTDTQYF
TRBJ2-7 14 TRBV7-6 CASGGGTGTYEQYF
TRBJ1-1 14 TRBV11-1 CASSSARGSAEAFF
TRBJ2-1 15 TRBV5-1 CASSLVGDRDNEQFF
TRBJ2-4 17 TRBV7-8 CASSLTPGQLAKNIQYF
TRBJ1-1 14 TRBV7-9 CASSRDVTNTEAFF
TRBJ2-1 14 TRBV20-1 CSAYTSPSYNEQFF
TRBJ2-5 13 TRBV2 CASGAEYQETQYF
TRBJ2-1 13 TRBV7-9 CASRRAGGNEQFF
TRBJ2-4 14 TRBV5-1 CASSPPGAVNIQYF
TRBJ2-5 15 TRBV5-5 CASSSGQSFQETQYF
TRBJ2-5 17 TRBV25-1 CASSDSPLRPGQETQYF
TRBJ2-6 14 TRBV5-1 CASSLDTGANVLTF
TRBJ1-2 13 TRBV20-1 CSARGEGFYGYTF
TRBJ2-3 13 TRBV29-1 CSVEDGSTDTQYF
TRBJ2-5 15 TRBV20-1 CSARMLDRAQETQYF
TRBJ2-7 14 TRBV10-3 CAINRGLAAYEQYF
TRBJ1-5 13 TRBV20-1 CSVNEDFNQPQHF
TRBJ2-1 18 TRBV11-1 CASSSGTGGRRSYNEQFF
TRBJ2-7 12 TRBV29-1 CSVLDSSYEQYF
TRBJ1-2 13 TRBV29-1 CSVVRTGGYGYTF
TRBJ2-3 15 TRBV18 CASSPRDRGEDTQYF
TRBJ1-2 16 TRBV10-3 CAISIRGGNQGYGYTF
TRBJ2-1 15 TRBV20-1 CSAPPGLGSYNEQFF
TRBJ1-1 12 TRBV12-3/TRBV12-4 CASRIMNTEAFF
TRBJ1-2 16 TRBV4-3 CASSQEGGQGGYGYTF
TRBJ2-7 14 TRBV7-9 CASSYGTLNYEQYF
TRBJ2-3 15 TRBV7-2 CASSLERGGWDTQYF
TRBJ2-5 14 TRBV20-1 CSARWSRGMVTQYF
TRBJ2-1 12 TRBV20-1 CSAIAGIDEQFF
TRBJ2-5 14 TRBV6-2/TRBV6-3 CASSSRGRKETQYF
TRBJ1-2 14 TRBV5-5 CASSLYSGSYGYTF
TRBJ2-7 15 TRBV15 CATSREAGGDYEQYF
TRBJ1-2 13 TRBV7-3 CASSSPTGKGYTF
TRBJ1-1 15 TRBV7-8 CASSATGGTNTEAFF
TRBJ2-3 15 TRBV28 CASSSPGQPTDTQYF